Following are 12 T cell receptor beta chains from one sample sequenced in a study of graft-versus-host responses after intestinal transplantation. The protocol was immunoSEQ multiplex PCR, while the TCRdb copy is restricted to in-frame clones and leaves out a portion. Among roughly 99,000 clones, roughly 90% were seen once, and the ten largest hold about 0.7%. Their antigens remain unidentified. The input for sequencing was unstimulated CD4+ T cells sorted from spleen or lymph node cells, taken before transplant. Receptors originate from a human donor who was the organ donor for an intestinal transplant.

This rearrangement joins TRBV18 to TRBJ1-3; 7 nucleotides agree with TRBD1. The V segment lost 4 bases and the J segment 4 bases; nucleotides outside the gene matches: 7. This CDR3 has 15 amino acids. Germline values: CDR1 KGHSH, CDR2 LQKENI. This CDR3 is CASSRGTVSGNTIYF. The CDR3 DNA reads TGTGCCAGCTCACGGGGGACAGTAAGCGGAAACACCATATATTTT.

This clone was picked up one time. This rearrangement joins TRBV5-4 to TRBJ2-5; D call uncertain. The CDR3 contains 14 residues. In germline, CDR1 is SGHNT, CDR2 YYREEE (reference sequence). V lost 0 bases and J lost 9, with 15 bases in between. As DNA, the CDR3 is TGTGCCAGCAGCTTGGTGGGGTCCCAGAGGTCCCAGTACTTC. The encoded protein is CASSLVGSQRSQYF.

This chain connects TRBV10-3 to TRBJ2-3; 10 nucleotides match TRBD2. Germline values: CDR1 ENHRY, CDR2 SYGVKD. The CDR3 is 18 amino acids. The V and J ends lost 7 bases and 0 bases, in that order; junction bases with no gene match: 13. DNA for the CDR3: TGTGCCATCACAGCTGGGCTAGCGGGGGTCGCTAGCACAGATACGCAGTATTTT. Its protein product is CAITAGLAGVASTDTQYF.

This chain links TRBV4-2 with TRBJ2-2; TRBD1 is a possible D gene (5 bases). CDR3 length: 13 residues. Looked up from germline, CDR1 is LGHNA and CDR2 is YNFKEQ. Trimming took off 6 bases at V and 2 bases at J, with 7 bases between the two ends. DNA of the CDR3: TGTGCCAGCAGTAGGGGAAACACCGGGGAGCTGTTTTTT. Amino acids: CASSRGNTGELFF.

The chain recombines TRBV5-6 with TRBJ1-6; TRBD1 agrees at 9 bases. The CDR3 covers 17 residues. Per the germline V gene, CDR1 is SGHDT and CDR2 is YYEEEE. Trimming cost V 4 bases and J 7 bases; bases outside gene matches: 12. For the CDR3, the DNA is TGTGCCAGCAGCCTGGCCGTGACAGGGGGTGGCAATTCACCCCTCCACTTT. Protein: CASSLAVTGGGNSPLHF. The full variable domain, its missing parts supplied by reference TRBV5-6 and TRBJ1-6, is DAGVTQSPTHLIKTRGQQVTLRCSPKSGHDTVSWYQQALGQGPQFIFQYYEEEERQRGNFPDRFSGHQFPNYSSELNVNALLLGDSALYLCASSLAVTGGGNSPLHFGNGTRLTVT.

The chain employs TRBV9 and TRBJ2-1, with D perhaps TRBD1 (6 bases). The V end lost 1 base, the J end lost 6 bases, and 14 bases lay between the germline ends. CDR3 size: 15 residues. Germline V gives CDR1 SGDLS, CDR2 YYNGEE. CDR3 sequence reads: CASSVTNRVFNEQFF. The CDR3 region has the DNA TGTGCCAGCAGCGTAACCAACAGGGTTTTCAATGAGCAGTTCTTC.

The chain recombines TRBV5-6 with TRBJ2-7; D unresolved. CDR1 is SGHDT and CDR2 is YYEEEE in the germline V gene. V lost 1 base and J lost 2, with 10 bases in between. The CDR3 loop spans 14 amino acids. The CDR3 bases are TGTGCCAGCAGCTTGCTGGCCGGCACCTACGAGCAGTACTTC. The encoded protein is CASSLLAGTYEQYF.

The CDR3 bases are TGTGCCAGCGCGCAGACGGCTCTCTCCTATGGCTACACCTTC. Residues: CASAQTALSYGYTF. The chain links TRBV9 to TRBJ1-2; D is uncertain. Germline CDR1 is SGDLS and CDR2 is YYNGEE. The V end lost 7 bases, the J end lost 4 bases, and 17 bases lay between the germline ends. The CDR3 runs 14 residues.

The chain uses TRBV6-1 and TRBJ1-6, with TRBD1 identical over 8 bases. CDR1 is MNHNS, CDR2 SASEGT, per germline. The junction had 6 bases not matched to a gene; V was cut back by 4 bases and J by 7 bases. The CDR3 extends over 15 amino acids. The CDR3 sequence is CASSGWTGWNSPLHF. The CDR3 DNA is TGTGCCAGCAGTGGCTGGACAGGGTGGAATTCACCCCTCCACTTT.

The V and J genes are TRBV6-5 and TRBJ2-1, with TRBD2 matching over 7 bases. Losses at the gene ends were 7 bases for V and 0 bases for J; bases not matched to a gene: 3. Germline CDR1 reads MNHEY; CDR2 reads SVGAGI. The CDR3 is made up of 14 amino acids. The CDR3 sequence: CASKLAYSYNEQFF. CDR3 DNA: TGTGCCAGCAAACTAGCGTACTCCTACAATGAGCAGTTCTTC.

This clone was seen a single time. The genes are TRBV19 and TRBJ2-2; TRBD1 aligns across 7 bases. There are 15 residues in the CDR3. The germline V gene encodes CDR1 LNHDA and CDR2 SQIVND (reference sequence). V lost 5 bases, J lost 1 base, and 4 bases stayed unmatched. CDR3: CASSFRDRNTGELFF. The DNA of the CDR3 is TGTGCCAGTAGTTTCCGGGACAGGAACACCGGGGAGCTGTTTTTT.

The sample holds one count of this clone. V and J are TRBV11-2 and TRBJ1-6; perhaps TRBD1 as D (6 bases). The CDR3 totals 16 residues. Per germline, CDR1 SGHAT and CDR2 FQNNGV. Trimming took 1 base from V and 6 from J, leaving 13 bases between them. CDR3 sequence: CASSLGRQGSNSPLHF. The DNA for the CDR3 is TGTGCCAGCAGCTTAGGGCGGCAGGGGAGTAATTCACCCCTCCACTTT.